Each of the 2 T cell receptor beta chains below was sequenced from the same sample in a study of cytomegalovirus exposure and HLA in healthy donors. The data were produced by immunoSEQ multiplex PCR, yet TCRdb's version contains in-frame clones alone and is incomplete. The sample has 100,000 to 150,000 clones, over 90% seen once; the top ten hold approximately 1.3%. Specimen: PBMCs. These receptor sequences come from a woman aged 18 to 35 in good health and CMV-seronegative.

The V gene is TRBV6-5, the J gene TRBJ2-1; D perhaps matches TRBD1 (6 bases). The germline V and J ends were trimmed by 5 bases and 7 bases, with 15 bases remaining between them. The germline gives CDR1 MNHEY, CDR2 SVGAGI. The CDR3 spans 14 residues. The CDR3 DNA reads as TGTGCCAGCAGTCCATTAGTGGGGGCAAATGAGCAGTTCTTC. Residues: CASSPLVGANEQFF.

The gene calls are TRBV6-5 and TRBJ2-7; 9 nucleotides line up with TRBD1. Germline assignment: CDR1 MNHEY and CDR2 SVGAGI. V lost 2 bases to trimming and J lost 4 bases; unmatched junction nucleotides: 9. This CDR3 is 16 amino acids long. CDR3 nucleotides: TGTGCCAGCAGTTACGGGTGGGACAGGGCGAAGTACGAGCAGTACTTC. The encoded protein is CASSYGWDRAKYEQYF.